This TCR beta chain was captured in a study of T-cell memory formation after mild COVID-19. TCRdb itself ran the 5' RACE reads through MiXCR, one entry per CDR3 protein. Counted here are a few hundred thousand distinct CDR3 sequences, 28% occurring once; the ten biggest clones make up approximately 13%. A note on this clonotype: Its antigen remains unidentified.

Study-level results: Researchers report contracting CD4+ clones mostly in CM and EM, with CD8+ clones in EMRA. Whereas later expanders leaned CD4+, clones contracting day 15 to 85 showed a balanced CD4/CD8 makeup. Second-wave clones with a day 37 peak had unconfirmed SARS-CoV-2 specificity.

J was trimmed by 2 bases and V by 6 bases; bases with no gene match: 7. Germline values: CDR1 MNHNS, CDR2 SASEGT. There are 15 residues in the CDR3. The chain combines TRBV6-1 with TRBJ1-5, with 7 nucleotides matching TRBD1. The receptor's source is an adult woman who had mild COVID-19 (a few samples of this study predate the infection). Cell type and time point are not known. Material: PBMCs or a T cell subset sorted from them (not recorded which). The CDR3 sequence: CASRATGKGNQPQHF. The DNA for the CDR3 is TGTGCCAGCAGGGCGACAGGGAAAGGCAATCAGCCCCAGCATTTT.